This section outlines one T cell receptor (beta chain) sequence together with its context. The antigen is unknown. RNA extraction was followed by reverse transcription into cDNA, which acted as the sequencing template. Data came from immunoSEQ multiplex PCR; TCRdb stores just in-frame clones and leaves some out. Of 200,000 to 250,000 clones in the sample, more than 45% were seen once. This sample is drawn from a study of CD8+ T cells in alopecia areata. General study points: Within the top 100, expanded CD8+ clones significantly decreased with tofacitinib, as did scalp clonality. Numerous expanded lesional clones remained in scalp and blood during tofacitinib. Patients displayed less clarity in TCR sharing than mice, a finding possibly related to HLA.

Regarding treatment: oral pan-JAK inhibitor, 5-10 mg twice daily. Lesional scalp punch biopsies and peripheral blood came from alopecia areata patients. The CDR3 sequence is 15 residues long. CDR1 is SQVTM, CDR2 ANQGSEA, per germline. With 3 bases removed from V and 10 bases from J, the gap between germline ends came to 24 bases. This clonotype originated in a human donor with alopecia areata. The source was CD4+ T cells sorted from blood, collected at week 4, from a patient treated with tofacitinib. The V and J genes are TRBV29-1 and TRBJ1-2; D may be TRBD1 (5 bases). The CDR3 is CSVDGWGRPLDPYTF. The DNA for the CDR3 is TGCAGCGTTGATGGATGGGGGAGACCCTTGGATCCCTACACCTTC.